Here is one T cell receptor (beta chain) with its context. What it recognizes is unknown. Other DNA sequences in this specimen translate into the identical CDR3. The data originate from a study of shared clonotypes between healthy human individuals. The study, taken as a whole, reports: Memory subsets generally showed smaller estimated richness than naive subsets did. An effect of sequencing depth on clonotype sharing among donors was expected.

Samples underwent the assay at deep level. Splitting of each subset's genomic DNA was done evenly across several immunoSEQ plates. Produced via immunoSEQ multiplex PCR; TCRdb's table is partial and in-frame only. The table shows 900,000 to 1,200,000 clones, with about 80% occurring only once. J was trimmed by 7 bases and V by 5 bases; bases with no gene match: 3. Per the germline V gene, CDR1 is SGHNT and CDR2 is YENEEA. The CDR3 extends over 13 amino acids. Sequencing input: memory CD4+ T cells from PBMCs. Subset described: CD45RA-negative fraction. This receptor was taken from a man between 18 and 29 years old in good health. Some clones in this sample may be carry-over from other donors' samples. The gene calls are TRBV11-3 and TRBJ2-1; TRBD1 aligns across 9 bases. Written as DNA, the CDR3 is TGTGCCAGCAGCCCCGACAGGGGGAATGAGCAGTTCTTC. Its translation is CASSPDRGNEQFF.